One sample yielded the 7 T cell receptor beta chains listed below, sequenced in a study of T cells in Graves' hyperthyroidism and ophthalmopathy. Amplified regions were TCR beta CDR3 sequences from RNA transcripts. HTBI primers drove first-round RT-PCR of the TCR CDR3. TCRdb analysed the multiplex PCR reads with MiXCR anew, one entry per CDR3 protein. The sample holds about 370,000 distinct CDR3 sequences; 13% to 15% are singletons and the top ten take approximately 19%. Sequenced sample: blood. Receptor source: a woman aged 55 to 70 with Graves' ophthalmopathy.

The chain's CDR3 is CASGGSGNVYEQYF. CDR3 nucleotides: TGTGCCAGCGGGGGTTCAGGGAATGTCTACGAGCAGTACTTC. The genes are TRBV25-1 and TRBJ2-7, with D possibly called TRBD1 or TRBD2 (5 bases each). The V end lost 8 bases, the J end lost 3 bases, and 17 bases lay between the germline ends. Germline lookup yields CDR1 MGHDK and CDR2 SYGVNS. CDR3 size: 14 residues.

The rearrangement links TRBV6-1 to TRBJ2-2, with 8 positions matching TRBD1. Germline V lookup: CDR1 MNHNS, CDR2 SASEGT. Germline trimming cut 5 bases from V and 6 bases from J; bases unmatched to any gene: 2. The length of the CDR3 is 13 residues. The CDR3: CASSWTGPGELFF. The CDR3 nucleotides read TGTGCCAGCAGTTGGACAGGGCCCGGGGAGCTGTTTTTT.

This clonotype was seen ten or more times. This chain's CDR3 is CASSLARQRVSYNEQFF. CDR3 in DNA: TGCGCCAGCAGCTTGGCGCGGCAGAGAGTTTCCTACAATGAGCAGTTCTTC. The genes are TRBV5-1 and TRBJ2-1; D call uncertain. This CDR3 comprises 17 residues. V was cut by 0 bases and J by 1 base, with 14 bases left in between. CDR1 SGHRS and CDR2 YFSETQ come from the germline V gene.

The chain couples TRBV27 to TRBJ1-2, with a weak D call TRBD1 (5 bases). The germline V and J ends were trimmed by 2 bases and 6 bases, with 13 bases remaining between them. The CDR3 covers 14 residues. Germline V gives CDR1 MNHEY, CDR2 SMNVEV (reference sequence). In DNA form, the CDR3 reads TGTGCCAGCAGTTTACTGGGCAGGGAGAATGGCTACACCTTC. Translation gives CASSLLGRENGYTF.

This clonotype was counted at least ten times. The chain couples TRBV12-3 or TRBV12-4 to TRBJ1-6; D is unresolved. The germline V and J ends were trimmed by 5 bases and 7 bases, with 6 bases remaining between them. The CDR3 runs 12 residues. The CDR3 coding sequence is TGTGCCAGCAGTAACGAGAATTCACCCCTCCACTTT. Residues: CASSNENSPLHF.

The J gene is TRBJ2-5, the V gene TRBV12-5, with TRBD2 identical over 13 bases. Germline values: CDR1 LGHNT, CDR2 FRNRAP. The CDR3 is 18 amino acids. The J segment lost 0 bases and the V segment lost 2 bases, leaving 6 bases of the junction unmatched. CDR3 protein: CASGLPLGLAGDQETQYF. As DNA, the CDR3 is TGTGCTAGTGGTTTGCCCCTTGGACTAGCGGGAGACCAAGAGACCCAGTACTTC.

This clonotype was seen ten or more times. The rearrangement joins TRBV6-1 to TRBJ2-7; D gene unclear. The CDR3 has 9 amino acids. Germline CDR1 reads MNHNS; CDR2 reads SASEGT. The V end lost 6 bases, the J end lost 7 bases, and 4 bases lay between the germline ends. The CDR3 DNA sequence: TGTGCCAGCAGATGGGAGCAGTACTTC. Its translation is CASRWEQYF.